The text below deals with one T cell receptor beta chain. The antigen remains undetermined. In germline, CDR1 is LNHNV, CDR2 YYDKDF (reference sequence). This CDR3 has 16 residues. Trimming removed 0 bases from V and 0 bases from J, with 12 bases in between. These data come from a study of response to subunit inactivated influenza vaccine. Each CDR3 protein gets one entry after TCRdb re-called the RT-PCR reads with MiXCR. Counted here are 630,000 or so distinct CDR3 sequences, 15% to 19% occurring once; the ten biggest clones make up roughly 12%. Overall study findings and caveats: Authors suggested few new T cells are recruited by each seasonal influenza vaccination.

The clonotype originates from a man in his forties or fifties who received an inactivated influenza vaccine. The sequences come from PBMCs from blood, collected about 13 days after vaccination. The rearrangement uses TRBV15 and TRBJ2-7; D not resolved. In DNA, the CDR3 is TGTGCCACCAGCAGAGATCCCTTACCGAGCTCCTACGAGCAGTACTTC. The encoded protein is CATSRDPLPSSYEQYF.